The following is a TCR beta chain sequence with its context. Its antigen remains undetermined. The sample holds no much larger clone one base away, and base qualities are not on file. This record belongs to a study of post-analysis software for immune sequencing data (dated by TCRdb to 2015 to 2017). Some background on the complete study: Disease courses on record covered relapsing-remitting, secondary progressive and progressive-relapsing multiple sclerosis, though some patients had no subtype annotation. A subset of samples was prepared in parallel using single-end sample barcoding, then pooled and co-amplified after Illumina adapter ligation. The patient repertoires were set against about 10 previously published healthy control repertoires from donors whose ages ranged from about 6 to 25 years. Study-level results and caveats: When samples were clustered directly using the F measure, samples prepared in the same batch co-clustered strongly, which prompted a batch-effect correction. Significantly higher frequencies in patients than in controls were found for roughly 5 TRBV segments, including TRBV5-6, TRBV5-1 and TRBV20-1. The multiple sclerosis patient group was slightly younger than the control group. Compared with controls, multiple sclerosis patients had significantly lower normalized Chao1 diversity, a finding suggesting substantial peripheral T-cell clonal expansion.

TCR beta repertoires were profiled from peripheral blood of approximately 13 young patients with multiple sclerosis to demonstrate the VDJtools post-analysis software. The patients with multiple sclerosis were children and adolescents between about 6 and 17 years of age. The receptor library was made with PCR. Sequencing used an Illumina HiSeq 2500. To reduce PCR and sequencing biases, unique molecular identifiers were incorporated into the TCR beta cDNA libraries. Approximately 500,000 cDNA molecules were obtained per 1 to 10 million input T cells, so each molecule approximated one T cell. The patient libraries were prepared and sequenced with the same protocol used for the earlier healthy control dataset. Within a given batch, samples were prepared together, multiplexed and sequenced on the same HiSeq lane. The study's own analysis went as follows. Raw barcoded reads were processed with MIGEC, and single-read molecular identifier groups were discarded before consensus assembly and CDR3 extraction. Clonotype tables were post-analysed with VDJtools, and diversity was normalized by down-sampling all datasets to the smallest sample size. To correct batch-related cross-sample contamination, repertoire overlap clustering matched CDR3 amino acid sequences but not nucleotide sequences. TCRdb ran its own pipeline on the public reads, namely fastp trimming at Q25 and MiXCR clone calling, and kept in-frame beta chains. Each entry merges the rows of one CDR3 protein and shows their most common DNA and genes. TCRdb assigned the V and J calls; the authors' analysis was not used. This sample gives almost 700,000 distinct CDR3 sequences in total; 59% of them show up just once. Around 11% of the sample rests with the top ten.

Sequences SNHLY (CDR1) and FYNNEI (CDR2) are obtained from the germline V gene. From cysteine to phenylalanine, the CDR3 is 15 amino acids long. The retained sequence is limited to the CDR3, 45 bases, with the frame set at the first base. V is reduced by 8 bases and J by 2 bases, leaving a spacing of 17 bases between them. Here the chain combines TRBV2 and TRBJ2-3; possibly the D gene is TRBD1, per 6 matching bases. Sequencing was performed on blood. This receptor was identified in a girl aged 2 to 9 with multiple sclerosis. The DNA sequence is TGTGCCAGCTCGCGCCTGACAGGCAACACAGATACGCAGTATTTT. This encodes CASSRLTGNTDTQYF.